These 3 T cell receptor beta chains originate from one sample sequenced in a study of blood T cells in healthy people across ages. Primed by a sample-barcoded 5' primer and a J-beta primer mix, a second PCR proceeded for about 6 to 11 cycles. Via MiXCR, TCRdb re-called the 5' RACE reads, giving one row per CDR3 protein. The table lists 1.5 million to 2 million distinct CDR3 sequences, about two fifths of them singletons, with approximately 22% in the top ten. Sequencing input: blood. The source is a human donor in good health.

The V call is TRBV19, the J call TRBJ1-5; 8 bases match TRBD1. Germline V gives CDR1 LNHDA, CDR2 SQIVND (reference sequence). V dropped 7 bases and J dropped 5; count of bases not matched to a gene: 7. CDR3 size: 14 residues. CDR3 residues: CASMDRAPHQPQHF. The CDR3 DNA is TGTGCCAGTATGGACAGGGCTCCCCATCAGCCCCAGCATTTT.

This clonotype was detected only a few times. The CDR3 nucleotides read TGTGCCAGCAGTTACTGGGGGACAGAATACGAGCAGTTCTTC. It encodes CASSYWGTEYEQFF. The chain employs TRBV6-2 or TRBV6-3 and TRBJ2-1, with TRBD1 matching 7 bases. This CDR3 has 14 residues. Unmatched junction bases numbered 7, after V lost 1 base and J lost 10 bases. Germline values: CDR1 MNHEY, CDR2 SVGEGT.

This clonotype was counted only a few times. The chain has TRBV7-2 and TRBJ2-3, with 9 bases fitting TRBD2. The CDR3 length is 15 residues. CDR1 and CDR2 from the germline V gene are SGHTA and FQGNSA. J was trimmed by 3 bases and V by 5 bases; bases with no gene match: 6. The CDR3 sequence: CASSNLGLATDTQYF. CDR3 bases: TGTGCCAGCAGCAACTTGGGACTAGCTACAGATACGCAGTATTTT.